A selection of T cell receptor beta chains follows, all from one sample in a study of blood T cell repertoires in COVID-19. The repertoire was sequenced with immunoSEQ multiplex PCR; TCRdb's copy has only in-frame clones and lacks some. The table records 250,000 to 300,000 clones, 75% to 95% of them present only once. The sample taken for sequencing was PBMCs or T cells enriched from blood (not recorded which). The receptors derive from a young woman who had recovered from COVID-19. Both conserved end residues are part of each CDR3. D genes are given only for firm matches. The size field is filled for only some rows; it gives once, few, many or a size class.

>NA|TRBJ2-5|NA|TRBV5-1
TGCGCCAGCACCCGGGACGGGAGCCAAGAGACCCAGTACTTC
CASTRDGSQETQYF
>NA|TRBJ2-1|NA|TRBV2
TGTGCCAGCAGTGATCGGGGATACAATGAGCAGTTCTTC
CASSDRGYNEQFF
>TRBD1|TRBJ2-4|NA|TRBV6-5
TGTGCCAGCAGTTCCGGGACAGGGGGCGGCAAAAACATTCAGTACTTC
CASSSGTGGGKNIQYF
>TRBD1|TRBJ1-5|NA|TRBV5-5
TGTGCCAGCAGCTATCAGGGGGTTAGCAATCAGCCCCAGCATTTT
CASSYQGVSNQPQHF
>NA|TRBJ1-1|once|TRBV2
TGTGCCAGCAATCTTGGGCCAGGGGCGATGAACACTGAAGCTTTCTTT
CASNLGPGAMNTEAFF
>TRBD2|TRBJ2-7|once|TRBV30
TGTGCCTGGAGTTTAGCGGGAGAGTACGAGCAGTACTTC
CAWSLAGEYEQYF
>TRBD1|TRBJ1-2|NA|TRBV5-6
TGTGCCAGCAGCCCCCGACAGGGCCTTAGCTATGGCTACACCTTC
CASSPRQGLSYGYTF
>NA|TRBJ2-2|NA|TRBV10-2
TGCGCCAGCAGTGCGGTAGCGAGTACCGGGGAGCTGTTTTTT
CASSAVASTGELFF
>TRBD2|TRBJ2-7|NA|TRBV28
TGTGCCAGCAGATCTAGCGGGAATATCTACGAGCAGTACTTC
CASRSSGNIYEQYF
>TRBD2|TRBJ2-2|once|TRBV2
TGTGCCAGCCTCACTAGCGCTAACACCGGGGAGCTGTTTTTT
CASLTSANTGELFF
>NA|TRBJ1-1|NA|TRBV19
TGTGCCAGTAGTAGCCCGGCTACAGGGTGGGACACTGAAGCTTTCTTT
CASSSPATGWDTEAFF
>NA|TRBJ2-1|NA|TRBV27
TGTGCCAGCAGTTTCCGGGGTGATGAGCAGTTCTTC
CASSFRGDEQFF
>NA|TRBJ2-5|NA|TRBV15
TGTGCCACCAGCAGAGCCGACTATTCAAGAGGAGAGACCCAGTACTTC
CATSRADYSRGETQYF
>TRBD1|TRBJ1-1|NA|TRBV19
TGTGCCAGTAGTATTATCGGGACAGGGGGCGCGAACACTGAAGCTTTCTTT
CASSIIGTGGANTEAFF
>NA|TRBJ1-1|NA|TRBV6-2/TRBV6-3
TGTGCCAGCAGTTACTCGACGGGTCTCACTGAAGCTTTCTTT
CASSYSTGLTEAFF
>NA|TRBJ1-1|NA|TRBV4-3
TGCGCCAGCAGCCAAGATGATCGGGCTGAAGCTTTCTTT
CASSQDDRAEAFF
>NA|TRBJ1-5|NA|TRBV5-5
TGTGCCAGCAGCCGTGACATCATCAATCAGCCCCAGCATTTT
CASSRDIINQPQHF
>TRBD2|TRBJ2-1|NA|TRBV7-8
TGTGCCAGCAGCGTTAGCGCTAGCGGGAGGGCCAACTCCTACAATGAGCAGTTCTTC
CASSVSASGRANSYNEQFF
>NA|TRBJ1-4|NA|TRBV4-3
TGCGCCAGCAGCCAAGATCAGGGCCGTCGTAAGGAACTGTTTTTT
CASSQDQGRRKELFF
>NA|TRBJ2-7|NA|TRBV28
TGTGCCAGCAGCCCCGGGAGTCACGAGGACAACGAGCAGTACTTC
CASSPGSHEDNEQYF
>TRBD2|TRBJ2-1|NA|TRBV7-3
TGTGCCAGCAGCCGGGCTAGCGGGGTATACAATGAGCAGTTCTTC
CASSRASGVYNEQFF
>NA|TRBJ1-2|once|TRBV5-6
TGTGCCAGCATCACTCAGGGAGGACGTGGCTACACCTTC
CASITQGGRGYTF
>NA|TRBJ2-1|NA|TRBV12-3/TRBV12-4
TGTGCCAGCAAAGGGACTGTCTACAATGAGCAGTTCTTC
CASKGTVYNEQFF
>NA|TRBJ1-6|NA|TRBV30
TGTGCCTCCAGCGGGCAGACGACACCCCTCCACTTT
CASSGQTTPLHF
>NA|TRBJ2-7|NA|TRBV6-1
TGTGCCAGCAGTGAATCGGGCTACGAGCAGTACTTC
CASSESGYEQYF
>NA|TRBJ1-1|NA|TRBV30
TGTGCCTGGAGGGTCGGTTTAAGTTACACTGAAGCTTTCTTT
CAWRVGLSYTEAFF
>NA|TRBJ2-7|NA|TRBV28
TGTGCCAGCACCATCCGGGGAAGCTCCTACGAGCAGTACTTC
CASTIRGSSYEQYF
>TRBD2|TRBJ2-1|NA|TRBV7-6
TGTGCCAGCAGCCACCCCGGACTAGCGGGAGATGAGCAGTTCTTC
CASSHPGLAGDEQFF
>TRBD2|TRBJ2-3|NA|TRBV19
TGTGCCAGCAGCGGGGGTGGGAGGAGCACAGATACGCAGTATTTT
CASSGGGRSTDTQYF
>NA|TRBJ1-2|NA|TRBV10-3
TGTGCCATCAACCCGGCGGGGGGTACGGGGAACGGCTACACCTTC
CAINPAGGTGNGYTF
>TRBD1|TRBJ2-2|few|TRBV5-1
TGCGCCAGCAGCTTGGGGACAGGGGTTAACACCGGGGAGCTGTTTTTT
CASSLGTGVNTGELFF
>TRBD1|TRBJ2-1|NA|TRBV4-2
TGTGCCAGCAGCTTTGAGACAGGGGGACCCTACAATGAGCAGTTCTTC
CASSFETGGPYNEQFF
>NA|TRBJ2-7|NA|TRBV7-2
TGTGCCAGCAGCCCTTTGGGCACGCCCTCGCTCGAGCAGTACTTC
CASSPLGTPSLEQYF
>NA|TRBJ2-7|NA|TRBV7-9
TGTGCCAGCGGGAGTCGAAACTACGAGCAGTACTTC
CASGSRNYEQYF
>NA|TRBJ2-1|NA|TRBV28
TGTGCCAGCAGTCGTTACAATGAGCAGTTCTTC
CASSRYNEQFF
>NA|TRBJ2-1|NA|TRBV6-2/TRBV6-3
TGTGCCAGCAGTAAGTATACGGTTAAATACAATGAGCAGTTCTTC
CASSKYTVKYNEQFF
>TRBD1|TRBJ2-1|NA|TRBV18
TGTGCCAGCTCACCCCAGGACAGGGCGGGCTCCAATGAGCAGTTCTTC
CASSPQDRAGSNEQFF
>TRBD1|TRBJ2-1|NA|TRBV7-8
TGTGCCAGCAGCTCCCAACGCTACAGGGGTGGGTCCTACAATGAGCAGTTCTTC
CASSSQRYRGGSYNEQFF
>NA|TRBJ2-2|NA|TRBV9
TGTGCCAGCAGCCCCCGGGGGTTAAACACCGGGGAGCTGTTTTTT
CASSPRGLNTGELFF
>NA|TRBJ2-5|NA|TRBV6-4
TGTGCCAGCAGTAGCACAGCGGAAGAGACCCAGTACTTC
CASSSTAEETQYF
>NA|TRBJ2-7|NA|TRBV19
TGTGCCAGTAGTAGAGGGACTTACTACGAGCAGTACTTC
CASSRGTYYEQYF
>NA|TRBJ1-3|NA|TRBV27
TGTGCCAGCAGGGTCAGGGGAACTGGAAACACCATATATTTT
CASRVRGTGNTIYF
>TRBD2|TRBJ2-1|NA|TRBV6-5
TGTGCCAGCAGTTACGGGACTAGCGGGTACAATGAGCAGTTCTTC
CASSYGTSGYNEQFF
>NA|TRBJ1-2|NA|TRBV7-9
TGTGCCAGCAGCTTGGGGGCAGGGGTGCTCTATGGCTACACCTTC
CASSLGAGVLYGYTF
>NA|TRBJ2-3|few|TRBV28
TGTGCCAGCAGTTTCGGGGTCGAGGGTGCAGATACGCAGTATTTT
CASSFGVEGADTQYF
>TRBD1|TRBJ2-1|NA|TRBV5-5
TGTGCCAGCAGCTTAGGGACAGGGCCTTACAATGAGCAGTTCTTC
CASSLGTGPYNEQFF
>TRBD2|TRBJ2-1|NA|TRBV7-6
TGTGCCAGCAGCCCGAGCGGACTAGCGGGCGATGAGCAGTTCTTC
CASSPSGLAGDEQFF
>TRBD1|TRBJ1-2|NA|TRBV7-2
TGTGCCAGCAGCTCCGGACAGGGGGCTATGTATGGCTACACCTTC
CASSSGQGAMYGYTF
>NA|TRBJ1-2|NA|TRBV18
TGTGCCAGCTCACCAGAGACAGTCTATGGCTACACCTTC
CASSPETVYGYTF
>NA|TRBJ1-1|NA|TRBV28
TGTGCCAGCAGTTTGAGTAACAGGGCGGGCACTGAAGCTTTCTTT
CASSLSNRAGTEAFF
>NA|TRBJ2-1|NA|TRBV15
TGTGCCACCAGATCCCCGATGAGGTCCACAATTGATGAGCAGTTCTTC
CATRSPMRSTIDEQFF
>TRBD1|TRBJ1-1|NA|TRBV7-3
TGTGCCAGCAGCTTATGGGGGACAGGGGTCCTCATGGCTGAAGCTTTCTTT
CASSLWGTGVLMAEAFF
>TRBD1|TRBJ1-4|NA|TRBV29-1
TGCAGCGTTTTACCAGGGGGCAATGAAAAACTGTTTTTT
CSVLPGGNEKLFF
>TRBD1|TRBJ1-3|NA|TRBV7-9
TGTGCCAGCAGCCCTCATTTATACGACAGGGGAGAAGGAAACACCATATATTTT
CASSPHLYDRGEGNTIYF
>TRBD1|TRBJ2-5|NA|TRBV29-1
TGCAGCGCCGAACAGGGGATTGAAGAGACCCAGTACTTC
CSAEQGIEETQYF
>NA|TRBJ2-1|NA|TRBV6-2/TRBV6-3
TGTGCCAGCAGTTACTACCAAGCCCGCCCTCTTGAGGACAATGAGCAGTTCTTC
CASSYYQARPLEDNEQFF
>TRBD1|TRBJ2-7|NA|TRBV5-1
TGCGCCAGCAGCCGCGGACAGGGCAACGAGCAGTACTTC
CASSRGQGNEQYF
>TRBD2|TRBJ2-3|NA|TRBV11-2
TGTGCCAGCAGCCTGGGACTAGCGGGAACCACAGATACGCAGTATTTT
CASSLGLAGTTDTQYF
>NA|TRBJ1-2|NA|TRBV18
TGTGCCAGCTCACCGCTACCGCCAGGGGAGAACTATGGCTACACCTTC
CASSPLPPGENYGYTF
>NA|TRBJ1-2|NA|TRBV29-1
TGCAGCGTTGAAGTCCCCATCTATGGCTACACCTTC
CSVEVPIYGYTF